Included here is one T cell receptor beta chain sequence, with context. No antigen is known for it. Germline trimming cut 5 bases from V and 5 bases from J; bases unmatched to any gene: 9. The CDR3 is 17 residues long. CDR1 and CDR2 (germline): ENHRY, SYGVKD. This entry belongs to a study of cytomegalovirus exposure and HLA in healthy donors. Study details: Approximately 85 million unique TCRs from HLA-typed donors made up an early data release.

PCR was performed using 60 Vbeta and 13 Jbeta primers. This table comes from immunoSEQ multiplex PCR, and its TCRdb copy is limited to in-frame clones, with some not included. This sample yields under 140,000 clones, of which approximately 82% are seen a single time; 13% belongs to the top ten. Findings of the study overall: For presence/absence analyses, sequencing depth was assumed to be roughly uniform across donors.

This clonotype was obtained from a man younger than 45 in good health and CMV-seropositive. This chain joins TRBV10-3 and TRBJ2-1; 13 nucleotides agree with TRBD2. Sequences were obtained from PBMCs. Here the CDR3 reads CAISQSSGLAGDNEQFF. CDR3 coding DNA: TGTGCCATCAGTCAATCCTCTGGACTAGCGGGAGACAATGAGCAGTTCTTC.